The rows below give T cell receptor beta chains drawn from one sample of a study of response to subunit inactivated influenza vaccine. Each CDR3 protein gets one entry after TCRdb re-called the RT-PCR reads with MiXCR. The sample shows about 780,000 distinct CDR3 sequences, around 20% of them seen only once. Sequenced here: PBMCs from blood, sampled less than 6 days after vaccination. These receptors all stem from a man aged 50 to 59 who received an inactivated influenza vaccine. Each CDR3 is given with its conserved first and last residue. D genes are given only for firm matches. Rows give clone size only sometimes, using once, few, many, or a class for an expanded clone.

v_call	j_call	d_call	clone_size	cdr3_aa	cdr3_nt
TRBV28	TRBJ2-4	TRBD1	-	CASSLWGDRESNIQYF	TGTGCCAGCAGTTTATGGGGGGACAGAGAATCGAACATTCAGTACTTC
TRBV5-5	TRBJ2-5	-	-	CASSPGPSGTQYF	TGTGCCAGCAGCCCGGGGCCCTCCGGGACCCAGTACTTC
TRBV20-1	TRBJ2-3	TRBD1	few	CSADGQGTDTQYF	TGCAGTGCTGACGGACAGGGCACAGATACGCAGTATTTT
TRBV5-6	TRBJ1-2	TRBD1	many	CASSLGGTGPFGYTF	TGTGCCAGCAGCTTGGGTGGGACAGGGCCCTTTGGCTACACCTTC
TRBV20-1	TRBJ1-1	TRBD1	-	CSANIRTGANTEAFF	TGCAGTGCTAACATAAGGACAGGGGCCAACACTGAAGCTTTCTTT
TRBV4-1	TRBJ2-7	TRBD2	-	CASSQGLERGPYEQYF	TGCGCCAGCAGCCAGGGCCTTGAGCGGGGGCCCTACGAGCAGTACTTC
TRBV7-8	TRBJ2-1	-	few	CASTPPGFDEQFF	TGTGCCAGCACTCCTCCAGGGTTTGATGAGCAGTTCTTC
TRBV28	TRBJ2-7	TRBD1	-	CASSAPFLLRQGFYEQYF	TGTGCCAGCAGTGCCCCCTTCCTCCTTAGACAGGGTTTCTACGAGCAGTACTTC
TRBV25-1	TRBJ1-2	-	-	CASSRGWSAGYTF	TGTGCCAGCAGTCGAGGGTGGTCGGCCGGCTACACCTTC
TRBV20-1	TRBJ2-7	-	few	CSAGAGFIKGSNEQYF	TGCAGTGCTGGGGCTGGCTTTATAAAGGGCTCCAACGAGCAGTACTTC
TRBV20-1	TRBJ2-1	TRBD2	-	CCARDSGRMLDNEQFF	TGCTGTGCTAGAGATAGCGGGAGAATGCTAGACAATGAGCAGTTCTTC
TRBV6-1	TRBJ1-6	TRBD1	few	CAFSADRGDSPLHF	TGTGCCTTCAGCGCGGACAGGGGTGATTCACCCCTCCACTTT
TRBV5-5	TRBJ2-1	TRBD1	-	CASIPGTGNYNEQFF	TGTGCCAGCATACCCGGGACAGGGAATTACAATGAGCAGTTCTTC
TRBV7-2	TRBJ2-7	-	few	CASSLGFGRGRYEQYF	TGTGCCAGCAGCTTGGGCTTCGGGCGGGGACGATACGAGCAGTACTTC
TRBV6-5	TRBJ1-2	-	-	CASSYSGRYGYTF	TGTGCCAGCAGTTACTCGGGCAGATATGGCTACACCTTC